The T cell receptor beta chain under discussion was sequenced for a study of memory CD4+ T cells and cytomegalovirus serostatus. As for the study in general: Healthy Belgian adult donors included several CMV-positive and around 25 CMV-negative people. Regarding the study as a whole: Of under 200 reported CMV TCRbeta sequences, just over 65 were found in memory CD4+ repertoires.

Assay used: immunoSEQ multiplex PCR; TCRdb lists only in-frame clones, some missing. The sample has some 54,000 clones, about three quarters seen once. The germline V gene encodes CDR1 MDHEN and CDR2 SYDVKM. V lost 6 bases and J lost 7, with 18 bases in between. CDR3 size: 14 residues. Single viable CD3+CD4+CD8-CD45RO+ cells were sorted as the memory CD4+ T cells. Notes on this clone: Its antigen is not known.

The clonotype comes from an adult in good health and CMV-seropositive. The chain links TRBV28 to TRBJ1-2, with a possible D match to TRBD1 (5 bases). The sequencing input was memory CD4+ T cells from blood. The CDR3 coding sequence is TGTGCCAGCAGGCTCGCGGGGCGCACTGTTGGCTACACCTTC. This codes for CASRLAGRTVGYTF.